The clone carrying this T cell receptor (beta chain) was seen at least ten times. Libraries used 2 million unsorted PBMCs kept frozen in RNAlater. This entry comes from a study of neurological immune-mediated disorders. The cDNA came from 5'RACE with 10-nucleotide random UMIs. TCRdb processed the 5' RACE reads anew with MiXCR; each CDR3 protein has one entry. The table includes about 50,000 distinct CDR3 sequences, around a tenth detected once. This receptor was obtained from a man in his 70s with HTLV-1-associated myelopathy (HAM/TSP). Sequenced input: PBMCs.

CDR3 protein: CASSLQASGRDEQYF. The CDR3 DNA reads as TGCGCCAGCAGCTTGCAAGCTAGCGGGAGGGATGAGCAGTACTTC. This sequence joins TRBV5-1 and TRBJ2-7; TRBD2 matches 12 bases. Trimming removed 1 base from V and 7 bases from J; junction bases left unmatched: 6. Germline lookup yields CDR1 SGHRS and CDR2 YFSETQ. The length of the CDR3 is 15 residues.